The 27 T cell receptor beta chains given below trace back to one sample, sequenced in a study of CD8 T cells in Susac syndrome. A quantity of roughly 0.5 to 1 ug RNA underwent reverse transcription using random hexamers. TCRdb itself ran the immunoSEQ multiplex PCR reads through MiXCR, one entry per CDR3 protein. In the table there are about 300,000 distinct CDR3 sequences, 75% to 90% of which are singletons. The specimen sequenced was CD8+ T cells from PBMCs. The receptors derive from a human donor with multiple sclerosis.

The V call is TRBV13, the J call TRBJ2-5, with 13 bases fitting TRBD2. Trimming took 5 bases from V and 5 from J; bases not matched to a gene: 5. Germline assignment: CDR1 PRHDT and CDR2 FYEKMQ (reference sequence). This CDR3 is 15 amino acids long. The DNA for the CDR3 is TGTGCCAGCAGCACCGGGACTAGCGGGGTGGAGACCCAGTACTTC. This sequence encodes CASSTGTSGVETQYF.

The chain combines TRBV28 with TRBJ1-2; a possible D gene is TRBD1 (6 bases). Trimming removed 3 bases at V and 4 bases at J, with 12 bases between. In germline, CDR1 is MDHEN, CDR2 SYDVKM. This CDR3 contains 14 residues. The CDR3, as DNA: TGTGCCAGCAGTTTCGGGCAGGGGCCCTATGGCTACACCTTC. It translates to CASSFGQGPYGYTF.

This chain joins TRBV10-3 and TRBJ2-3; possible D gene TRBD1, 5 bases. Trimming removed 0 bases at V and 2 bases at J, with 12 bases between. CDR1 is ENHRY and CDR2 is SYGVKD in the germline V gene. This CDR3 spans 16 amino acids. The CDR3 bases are TGTGCCATCAGTGAGTCAGGTCCAGGGTTCACAGATACGCAGTATTTT. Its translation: CAISESGPGFTDTQYF.

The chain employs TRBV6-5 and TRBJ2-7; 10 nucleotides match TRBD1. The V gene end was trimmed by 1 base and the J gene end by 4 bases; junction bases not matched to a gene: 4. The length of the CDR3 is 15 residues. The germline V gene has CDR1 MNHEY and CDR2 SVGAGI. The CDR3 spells CASSYYSGQGYEQYF. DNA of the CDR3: TGTGCCAGCAGTTACTACTCGGGACAGGGGTACGAGCAGTACTTC.

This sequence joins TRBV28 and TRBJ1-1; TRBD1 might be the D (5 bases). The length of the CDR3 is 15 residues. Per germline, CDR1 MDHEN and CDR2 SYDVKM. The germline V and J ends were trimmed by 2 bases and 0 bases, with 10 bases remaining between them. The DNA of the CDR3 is TGTGCCAGCAGTTTAACAGAGGGGATGAACACTGAAGCTTTCTTT. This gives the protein CASSLTEGMNTEAFF.

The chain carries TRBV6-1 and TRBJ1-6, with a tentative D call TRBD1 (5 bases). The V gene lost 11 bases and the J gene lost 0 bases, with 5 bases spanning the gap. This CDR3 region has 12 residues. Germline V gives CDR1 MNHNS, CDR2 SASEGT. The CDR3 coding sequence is TGTGCCGGGGGCTCCTATAATTCACCCCTCCACTTT. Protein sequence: CAGGSYNSPLHF.

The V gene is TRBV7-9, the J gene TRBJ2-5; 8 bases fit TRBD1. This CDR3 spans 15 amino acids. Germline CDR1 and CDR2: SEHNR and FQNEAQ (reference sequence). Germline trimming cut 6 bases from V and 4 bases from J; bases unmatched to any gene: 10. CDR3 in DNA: TGTGCCAGCAGGACGACAGGGGAATCGTTAGAGACCCAGTACTTC. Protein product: CASRTTGESLETQYF.

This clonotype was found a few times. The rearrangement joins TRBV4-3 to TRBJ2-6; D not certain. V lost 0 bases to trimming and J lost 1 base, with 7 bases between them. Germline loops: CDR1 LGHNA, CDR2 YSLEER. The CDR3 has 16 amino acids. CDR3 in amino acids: CASSQDGSSGANVLTF. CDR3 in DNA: TGCGCCAGCAGCCAAGATGGGTCATCTGGGGCCAACGTCCTGACTTTC.

For the CDR3, the DNA is TGTGCCAGCAGTTTTCTGGTAGCGGGGTTGTACCAAGAGACCCAGTACTTC. This translates into CASSFLVAGLYQETQYF. The V and J genes are TRBV28 and TRBJ2-5; 8 nucleotides match TRBD2. The CDR3 consists of 17 residues. Per the germline V gene, CDR1 is MDHEN and CDR2 is SYDVKM. J gave up 0 bases and V 3 bases, and 9 bases lay outside the gene matches.

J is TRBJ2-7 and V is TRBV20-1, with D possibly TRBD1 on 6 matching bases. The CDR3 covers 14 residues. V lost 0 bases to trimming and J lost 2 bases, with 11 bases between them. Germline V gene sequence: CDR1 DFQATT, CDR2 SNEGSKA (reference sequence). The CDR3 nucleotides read TGCAGTGCTAGAGACAGGGGACCCCCCTACGAGCAGTACTTC. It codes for CSARDRGPPYEQYF.

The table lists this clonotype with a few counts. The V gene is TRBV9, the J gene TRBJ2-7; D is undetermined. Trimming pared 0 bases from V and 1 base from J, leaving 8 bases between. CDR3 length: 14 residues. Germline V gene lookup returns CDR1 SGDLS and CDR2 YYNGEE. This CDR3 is CASSVALGSYEQYF. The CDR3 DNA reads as TGTGCCAGCAGCGTAGCTCTGGGGTCCTACGAGCAGTACTTC. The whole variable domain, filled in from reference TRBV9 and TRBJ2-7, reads DSGVTQTPKHLITATGQRVTLRCSPRSGDLSVYWYQQSLDQGLQFLIQYYNGEERAKGNILERFSAQQFPDLHSELNLSSLELGDSALYFCASSVALGSYEQYFGPGTRLTVT.

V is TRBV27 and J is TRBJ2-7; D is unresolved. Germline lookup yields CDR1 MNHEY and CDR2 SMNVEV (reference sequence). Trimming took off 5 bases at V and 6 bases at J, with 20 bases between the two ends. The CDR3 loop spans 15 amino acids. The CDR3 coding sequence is TGTGCCAGCAGTCCCTTTGCGCAGGTTTGGGGCGAGCAGTACTTC. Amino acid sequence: CASSPFAQVWGEQYF.

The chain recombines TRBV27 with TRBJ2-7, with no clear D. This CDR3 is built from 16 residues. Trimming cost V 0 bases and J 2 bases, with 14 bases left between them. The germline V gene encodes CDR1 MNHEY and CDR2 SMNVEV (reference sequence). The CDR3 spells CASSLSGSYPAYEQYF. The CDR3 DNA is TGTGCCAGCAGTTTATCAGGGTCCTATCCGGCCTACGAGCAGTACTTC.

DNA for the CDR3: TGCAGCGTTGAAGTACTTGGGGCAGAGGAGTTCTTC. Translating gives CSVEVLGAEEFF. The chain is built from TRBV29-1 and TRBJ2-1; D possibly corresponds to TRBD1 (5 bases). V was cut by 1 base and J by 14 bases, with 15 bases left in between. The CDR3 has 12 residues. Germline V CDR1 and CDR2: SQVTM, ANQGSEA.

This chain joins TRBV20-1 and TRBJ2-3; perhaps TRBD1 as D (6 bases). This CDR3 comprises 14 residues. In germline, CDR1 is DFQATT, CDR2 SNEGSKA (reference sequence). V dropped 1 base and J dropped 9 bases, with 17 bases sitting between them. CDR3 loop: CSARGPDTGLTQYF. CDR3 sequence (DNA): TGCAGTGCTAGAGGCCCTGACACAGGGCTGACGCAGTATTTT.

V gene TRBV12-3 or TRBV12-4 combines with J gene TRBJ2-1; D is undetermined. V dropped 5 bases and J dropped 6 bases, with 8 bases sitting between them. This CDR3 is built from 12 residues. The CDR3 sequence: CASSATFNEQFF. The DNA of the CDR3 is TGTGCCAGCAGTGCTACGTTCAATGAGCAGTTCTTC.

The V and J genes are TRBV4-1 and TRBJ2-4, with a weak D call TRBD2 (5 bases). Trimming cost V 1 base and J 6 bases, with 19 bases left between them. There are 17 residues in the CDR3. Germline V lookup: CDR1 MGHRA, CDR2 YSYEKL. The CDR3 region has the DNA TGCGCCAGCAGCCAAGGGGCGTCGGGAAGCGCCCGAAACATTCAGTACTTC. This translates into CASSQGASGSARNIQYF.

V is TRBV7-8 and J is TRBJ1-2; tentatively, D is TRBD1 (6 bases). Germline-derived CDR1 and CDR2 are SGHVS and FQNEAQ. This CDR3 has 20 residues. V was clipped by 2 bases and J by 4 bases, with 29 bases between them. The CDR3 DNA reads TGTGCCAGCAGCTTATTAACCCCCAGGGGTTTGGTTACTGTGGGCTATGGCTACACCTTC. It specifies CASSLLTPRGLVTVGYGYTF.

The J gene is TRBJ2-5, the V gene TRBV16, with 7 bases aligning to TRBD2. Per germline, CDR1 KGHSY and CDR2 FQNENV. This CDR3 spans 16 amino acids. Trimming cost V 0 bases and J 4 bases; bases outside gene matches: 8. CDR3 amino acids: CASSQSVGGPTETQYF. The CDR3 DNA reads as TGTGCCAGCAGCCAATCGGTGGGAGGGCCCACAGAGACCCAGTACTTC. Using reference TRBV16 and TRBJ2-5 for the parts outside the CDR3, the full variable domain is GEEVAQTPKHLVRGEGQKAKLYCAPIKGHSYVFWYQQVLKNEFKFLISFQNENVFDETGMPKERFSAKCLPNSPCSLEIQATKLEDSAVYFCASSQSVGGPTETQYFGPGTRLLVL.

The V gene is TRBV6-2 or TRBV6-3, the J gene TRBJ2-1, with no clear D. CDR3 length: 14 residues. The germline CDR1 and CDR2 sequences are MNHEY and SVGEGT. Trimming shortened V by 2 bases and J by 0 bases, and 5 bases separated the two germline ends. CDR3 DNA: TGTGCCAGCAGTTACGTTTTCTCCTACAATGAGCAGTTCTTC. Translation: CASSYVFSYNEQFF.

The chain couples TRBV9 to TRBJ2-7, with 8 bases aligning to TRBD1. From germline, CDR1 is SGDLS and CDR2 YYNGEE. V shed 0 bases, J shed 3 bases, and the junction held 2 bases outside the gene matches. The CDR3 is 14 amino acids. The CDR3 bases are TGTGCCAGCAGCGTAGGGACAGGGAACTACGAGCAGTACTTC. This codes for CASSVGTGNYEQYF. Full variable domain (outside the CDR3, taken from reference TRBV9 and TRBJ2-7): DSGVTQTPKHLITATGQRVTLRCSPRSGDLSVYWYQQSLDQGLQFLIQYYNGEERAKGNILERFSAQQFPDLHSELNLSSLELGDSALYFCASSVGTGNYEQYFGPGTRLTVT.

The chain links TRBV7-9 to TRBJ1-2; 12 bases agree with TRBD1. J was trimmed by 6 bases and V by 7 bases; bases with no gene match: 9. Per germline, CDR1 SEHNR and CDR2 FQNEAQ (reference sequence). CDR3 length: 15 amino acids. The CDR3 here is CASNLGQGARDGYTF. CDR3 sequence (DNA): TGTGCCAGCAACCTGGGACAGGGGGCGCGCGATGGCTACACCTTC.

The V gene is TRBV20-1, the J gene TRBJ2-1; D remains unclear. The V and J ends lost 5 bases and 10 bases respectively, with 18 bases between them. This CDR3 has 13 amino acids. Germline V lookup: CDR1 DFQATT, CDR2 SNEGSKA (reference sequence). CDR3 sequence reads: CSAALIEVIEQFF. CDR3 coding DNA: TGCAGTGCTGCCCTGATTGAGGTCATCGAGCAGTTCTTC.

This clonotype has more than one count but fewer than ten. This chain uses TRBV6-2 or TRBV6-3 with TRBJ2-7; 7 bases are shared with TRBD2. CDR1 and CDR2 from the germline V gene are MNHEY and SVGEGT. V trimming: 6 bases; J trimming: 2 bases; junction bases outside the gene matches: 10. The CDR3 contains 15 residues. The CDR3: CASRPEGGRAYEQYF. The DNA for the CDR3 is TGTGCCAGCAGGCCTGAAGGCGGGAGAGCCTACGAGCAGTACTTC.

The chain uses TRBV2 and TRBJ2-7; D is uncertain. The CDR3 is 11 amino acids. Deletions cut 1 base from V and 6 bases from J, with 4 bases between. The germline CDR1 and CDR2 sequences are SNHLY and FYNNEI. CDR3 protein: CASSEGGEQYF. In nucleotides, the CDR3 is TGTGCCAGCAGTGAAGGGGGCGAGCAGTACTTC.

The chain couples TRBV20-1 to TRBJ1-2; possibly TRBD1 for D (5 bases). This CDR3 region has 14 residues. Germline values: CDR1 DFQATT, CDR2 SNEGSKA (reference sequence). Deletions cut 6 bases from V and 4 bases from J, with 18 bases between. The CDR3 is CSAPPVGVGYGYTF. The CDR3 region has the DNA TGCAGTGCCCCCCCGGTGGGGGTAGGCTATGGCTACACCTTC.

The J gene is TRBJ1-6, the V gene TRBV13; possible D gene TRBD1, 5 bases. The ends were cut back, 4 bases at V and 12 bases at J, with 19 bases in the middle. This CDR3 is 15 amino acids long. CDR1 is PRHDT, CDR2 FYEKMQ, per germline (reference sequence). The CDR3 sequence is CASSSRVGGLLPLHF. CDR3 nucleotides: TGTGCCAGCAGCTCCAGGGTGGGCGGCCTTCTACCCCTCCACTTT.